The clone carrying this T cell receptor beta chain has only one observation. Its target is not known. The V gene's germline CDR1 is KGHSY and CDR2 FQNENV. Trimming took off 4 bases at V and 0 bases at J, with 9 bases between the two ends. The length of the CDR3 is 14 residues. The data stem from a study of CD8 T cell repertoires and HIV-1 epitope variants. TCRdb's table, derived via immunoSEQ multiplex PCR, lists solely in-frame clones and lacks some. The sample lists several thousand clones; more than 55% were seen once. This TCR derives from a male donor with HIV. This sequence joins TRBV16 and TRBJ1-1; D is undetermined. Sample: cultured CD8+ T cells derived from PBMCs. CDR3 sequence reads: CASSLNTLNTEAFF. CDR3 bases: TGTGCCAGCAGCCTAAATACTTTGAACACTGAAGCTTTCTTT.